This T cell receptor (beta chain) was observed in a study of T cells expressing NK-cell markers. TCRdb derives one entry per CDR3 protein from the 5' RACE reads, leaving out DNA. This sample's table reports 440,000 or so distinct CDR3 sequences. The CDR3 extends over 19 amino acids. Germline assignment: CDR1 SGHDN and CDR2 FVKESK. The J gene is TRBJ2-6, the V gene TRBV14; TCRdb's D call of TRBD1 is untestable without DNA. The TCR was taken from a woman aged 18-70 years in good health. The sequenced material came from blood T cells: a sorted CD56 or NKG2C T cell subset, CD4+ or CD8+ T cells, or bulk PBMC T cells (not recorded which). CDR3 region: CASSQEVRTKVSGANVLTF.